This T cell receptor (beta chain) was sequenced for a study of cytomegalovirus exposure and HLA in healthy donors. The CDR3 spans 13 residues. V lost 3 bases to trimming and J lost 3 bases, with 9 bases between them. Germline V gene lookup returns CDR1 SGHVS and CDR2 FNYEAQ. Use of 60 Vbeta and 13 Jbeta primers characterized the PCR. Libraries were prepared by immunoSEQ multiplex PCR; TCRdb keeps only in-frame clonotypes and omits some of them. Among under 200,000 clones listed, 82% were seen once. The specimen sequenced was PBMCs. The source of this sequence is a girl aged 2 to 9 in good health and CMV-seropositive. The rearrangement joins TRBV7-6 to TRBJ2-7; D is unresolved. The CDR3 nucleotides read TGTGCCAGCAGCTTCTTTCTCGGCTACGAGCAGTACTTC. This codes for CASSFFLGYEQYF.